The T cell receptor beta chain under discussion was sequenced for a study of T cell repertoires in cytomegalovirus infection. In the study overall: Recently identified HLA-C-restricted and well-studied HLA-B-restricted CMV epitopes were used. Public TCR beta signatures provided an indication of both CMV infection and a matching HLA type.

Whole-study results and caveats: The response measured ex vivo was dominated by TCR beta clonotypes (HLA-C-restricted and CMV-specific). Of the TCR beta families, the public ones yielded a cumulative frequency that identified carriers of CMV plus the relevant HLA.

Remarks on this clonotype: The antigen remains unidentified.

This CDR3 spans 14 amino acids. Trimming removed 7 bases from V and 5 bases from J; junction bases left unmatched: 9. Germline V gene data show CDR1 as MNHEY and CDR2 as SVGAGI. TCRdb redid the calling of the reads with MiXCR, one entry per CDR3 protein. The sample contains around 750,000 distinct CDR3 sequences, around a third of which appear only once. The chain employs TRBV6-5 and TRBJ1-1, with TRBD1 identical over 8 bases. The TCR was taken from a human donor in good health (CMV status not recorded). Some clones in this sample may be carry-over from other donors' samples. Here the sequenced sample was cultured CD8+ T cells from PBMCs, taken from culture after CMV antigen stimulation. CDR3 in DNA: TGTGCCAGCACTCGAGACAGGGGAAGGACTGAAGCTTTCTTT. Translated, it gives CASTRDRGRTEAFF.